The 31 T cell receptor beta chains below all came from one sample that was sequenced in a study of tumor and adjacent non-tumor tissue in lung cancer (dated by TCRdb to the late 2010s). RNA was extracted from bulk unsorted tissue and checked for quality with a NanoDrop ND-1000 and an Agilent 2100. For the normal lung samples, distant non-tumor tissue was collected more than 3 cm away from the tumor edge. The method behind the library was multiplex PCR. Data came from an Illumina HiSeq 2500. Following protocols modified from ARM-PCR, the researchers constructed TCRbeta libraries through three rounds of nested PCR with primers (Table S4). TCRdb's own reprocessing of the public reads used fastp at Q25 and MiXCR and kept productive beta chains. Entries that share a CDR3 protein sequence are merged under the most common genes and DNA. The table for this sample lists tens of thousands of distinct CDR3 sequences; around 70% of them were counted only once. The top ten hold 25% to 35% of the sample.

Sequencing was performed on distant non-tumor lung tissue. These receptors all come from a woman between 45 and 65 years old with non-small cell lung cancer.

A note on this clonotype: One end of the junction varies from germline; a read error may be responsible. V usage is TRBV11-1 and J usage is TRBJ2-1; no clear D gene. The germline CDR1 and CDR2 sequences are SGHAT and FQDESV (reference sequence). This CDR3 is 11 amino acids long. This CDR3 reads CARSLEYEQFF. In DNA form, the CDR3 reads TGTGCCAGGAGCTTAGAGTATGAGCAGTTCTTC. The whole variable domain, remainder taken from reference TRBV11-1 and TRBJ2-1, is EAEVAQSPRYKITEKSQAVAFWCDPISGHATLYWYRQILGQGPELLVQFQDESVVDDSQLPKDRFSAERLKGVDSTLKIQPAELGDSAMYLCARSLEYEQFFGPGTRLTVL.

To note about this clonotype: A junction boundary mismatches the germline segment, possibly from a read error. The chain recombines TRBV29-1 with TRBJ2-5; 9 positions agree with TRBD1. Germline V gene data show CDR1 as SQVTM and CDR2 as ANQGSEA. CDR3 length: 13 residues. The CDR3 loop is CSVIQGAAETQCF. DNA of the CDR3: TGCAGCGTTATACAGGGGGCTGCGGAGACCCAGTGCTTC.

To note about this clonotype: A clone one base away is much larger, so this may be a read error. This chain uses TRBV6-2 or TRBV6-3 with TRBJ2-1; 7 bases are shared with TRBD2. V dropped 7 bases and J dropped 8; count of bases not matched to a gene: 8. CDR3 length equals 13 residues. Germline-derived CDR1 and CDR2 are MNHEY and SVGEGT. The CDR3 region is CASNVGGVYEQFF. CDR3 DNA sequence: TGTGCCAGCAATGTGGGAGGGGTTTATGAGCAGTTCTTC.

As for this clonotype: Relative to the germline gene, one junction end is altered; a read error may explain this. This chain joins TRBV10-2 and TRBJ2-2; 8 nucleotides line up with TRBD1. The germline V gene encodes CDR1 WSHSY and CDR2 SAAADI. The CDR3 covers 13 residues. The CDR3 spells CTSSETGAGGLFF. CDR3 DNA sequence: TGCACCAGCAGTGAGACAGGGGCCGGGGGGCTGTTTTTT.

As concerns this clonotype: With a much larger clone just one base away, this may be a read error. The chain uses TRBV20-1 and TRBJ2-1, with D hard to call. In germline, CDR1 is DFQATT, CDR2 SNEGSKA (reference sequence). The CDR3 extends over 13 amino acids. The V end was cut by 1 base, the J end by 4 bases, with 8 bases between. The CDR3 is CSARVAAYNEQFF. The CDR3 DNA reads TGCAGTGCTAGAGTGGCAGCGTACAATGAGCAGTTCTTC.

Ten or more counts support this clonotype. J is TRBJ1-1 and V is TRBV4-3; no clear D gene. Germline V gives CDR1 LGHNA, CDR2 YSLEER. The V gene lost 3 bases and the J gene lost 0 bases, with 14 bases spanning the gap. The CDR3 covers 16 residues. DNA of the CDR3: TGCGCCAGCAGCCAGAGCTACGGAGGGTTGAACACTGAAGCTTTCTTT. Its translation is CASSQSYGGLNTEAFF.

J is TRBJ2-3 and V is TRBV5-1; D is perhaps TRBD1 (5 bases). The CDR3 runs to 15 residues. V lost 5 bases and J lost 0, with 13 bases in between. Germline-derived CDR1 and CDR2 are SGHRS and YFSETQ. In nucleotides, the CDR3 is TGCGCCAGCAGGCTTGGGGCGCGAAGCACAGATACGCAGTATTTT. Translating it yields CASRLGARSTDTQYF.

With regard to this clonotype: This could be a read error, since a much larger clone is one nucleotide away. The chain links TRBV6-5 to TRBJ1-2, with 12 bases identical to TRBD1. CDR1 is MNHEY and CDR2 is SVGAGI in the germline V gene. This CDR3 is 14 amino acids long. The CDR3 nucleotides read TGTGGCAGCAAACCGGGACAGGGGGCTTATGGCTACACCTTC. This codes for CGSKPGQGAYGYTF.

Of note for this clonotype: One end of the junction does not line up with germline, which may come from a read error. V gene TRBV11-2 combines with J gene TRBJ2-3; 9 positions agree with TRBD1. CDR3 length: 16 residues. CDR1 SGHAT and CDR2 FQNNGV come from the germline V gene. Here the CDR3 reads CASSVQGARFRDTQYF. CDR3 bases: TGTGCCAGCAGCGTACAGGGGGCGCGATTCAGAGATACGCAATATTTT.

For this clonotype: A junction end diverges from the germline sequence, so it may reflect a read error. The rearrangement uses TRBV4-2 and TRBJ2-2; maybe TRBD2 (5 bases). Germline V lookup: CDR1 LGHNA, CDR2 YNFKEQ. The CDR3 loop spans 16 amino acids. In nucleotides, the CDR3 is TGTGCCAGCAACCAAAATGCGAACTCGAACACCGGGGAGCTGTTCTTT. This translates into CASNQNANSNTGELFF.

This clonotype was found many times. The chain couples TRBV6-2 or TRBV6-3 to TRBJ2-3, with 9 bases lining up with TRBD1. The V gene end was trimmed by 5 bases and the J gene end by 5 bases; junction bases not matched to a gene: 11. The V gene's germline CDR1 is MNHEY and CDR2 SVGEGT. The CDR3 is 16 residues long. The chain's CDR3 is CASSQAGTGKGDTQYF. DNA for the CDR3: TGTGCCAGCAGTCAAGCGGGGACAGGGAAGGGAGATACGCAGTATTTT.

This clonotype was seen only once. An end of the junction differs from the germline gene, which may be a read error. The chain has TRBV4-3 and TRBJ2-7; maybe TRBD1 (5 bases). Looked up from germline, CDR1 is LGHNA and CDR2 is YSLEER. The CDR3 is 16 residues long. The CDR3 sequence: CVSSQDWHGALNEQYF. Here the CDR3 DNA reads TGCGTCAGCAGCCAAGATTGGCATGGGGCGCTTAACGAGCAGTACTTC.

In the case of this clonotype: The conserved phenylalanine or tryptophan normally closing the CDR3 is absent here, so this likely arose from a read error. The rearrangement uses TRBV6-2 or TRBV6-3 and TRBJ1-2; TRBD1 aligns across 9 bases. CDR3 length: 14 residues. Germline V gene data show CDR1 as MNHEY and CDR2 as SVGEGT. The CDR3 coding sequence is TGTGCGAGCAGCCTCGGACAGGGGCAGGATGGCTACACCTTA. Residues: CASSLGQGQDGYTL.

Concerning this clonotype: Germline is not matched at one junction end, which may reflect a read error. V gene TRBV19 combines with J gene TRBJ2-7; no clear D. This CDR3 comprises 13 residues. CDR1 is LNHDA and CDR2 is SQIVND in the germline V gene (reference sequence). DNA of the CDR3: TGTGCCAGTAGTATGGAACGGAGCTACAAGCAGTATTTC. It yields the protein CASSMERSYKQYF.

Concerning this clonotype itself: Germline is not matched at one junction end, which may reflect a read error. The chain employs TRBV20-1 and TRBJ1-2; D is possibly TRBD1 (5 bases). This CDR3 is built from 14 residues. Looked up from germline, CDR1 is DFQATT and CDR2 is SNEGSKA (reference sequence). The CDR3 protein is CNAGDRAAKYGYTF. In nucleotides, the CDR3 is TGCAATGCTGGAGACAGAGCAGCTAAGTATGGCTACACCTTC.

For this clonotype: A clone one base away is much larger, so this may be a read error. This chain connects TRBV20-1 to TRBJ2-7; a weak D match, TRBD1 (6 bases). Trimming took off 4 bases at V and 7 bases at J, with 20 bases between the two ends. This CDR3 region has 14 residues. From germline, CDR1 is DFQATT and CDR2 SNEGSKA (reference sequence). The CDR3 is CSAIRRGPLREQYF. CDR3 nucleotides: TGCAGTGCTATTCGCAGGGGCCCTCTACGGGAGCAGTACTTC.

In regard to this clonotype: Since a much larger clone is just one base distant, this may be a read error. This chain connects TRBV29-1 to TRBJ2-1; D call uncertain. From germline, CDR1 is SQVTM and CDR2 ANQGSEA. The CDR3 length is 14 residues. V was clipped by 4 bases and J by 4 bases, with 14 bases between them. The CDR3 DNA sequence: TGCAGCGTTGGTGTACCTAGGCGATACAATGAGCAGTTCTTC. Amino acids: CSVGVPRRYNEQFF.

The chain joins TRBV12-3 or TRBV12-4 to TRBJ2-7, with 12 bases aligning to TRBD2. The CDR3 contains 14 residues. V dropped 7 bases and J dropped 9; count of bases not matched to a gene: 10. The CDR3 region is CASISTSGSYGQYF. The CDR3 DNA reads TGTGCCAGCATCTCGACTAGCGGGAGTTATGGGCAGTACTTC.

The chain combines TRBV14 with TRBJ1-1; no firm D call. V was shortened by 0 bases and J by 6 bases, with 11 bases between the two germline ends. Germline-derived CDR1 and CDR2 are SGHDN and FVKESK. This CDR3 spans 14 amino acids. The CDR3 reads CASSQELGRAEAFF. Written as DNA, the CDR3 is TGTGCCAGCAGCCAAGAGCTCGGAAGGGCTGAAGCTTTCTTT.

This clonotype occurred many times. The chain couples TRBV29-1 to TRBJ2-1; TRBD1 matches at 9 bases. The V gene end was trimmed by 1 base and the J gene end by 8 bases; junction bases not matched to a gene: 9. CDR3 length: 15 amino acids. The germline V gene encodes CDR1 SQVTM and CDR2 ANQGSEA. The CDR3 loop is CSVEGGTGGSDEQFF. CDR3 in DNA: TGCAGCGTTGAAGGGGGCACAGGGGGCTCGGATGAGCAGTTCTTC.

The rearrangement uses TRBV4-2 and TRBJ2-2, with 7 bases aligning to TRBD1. This CDR3 has 14 amino acids. The V gene end was trimmed by 6 bases and the J gene end by 6 bases; junction bases not matched to a gene: 7. Per germline, CDR1 LGHNA and CDR2 YNFKEQ. The CDR3 nucleotides read TGTGCCAGCAGACCCTGGACAGGATCCGGGGAGCTGTTTTTT. This codes for CASRPWTGSGELFF.

The J gene is TRBJ1-2, the V gene TRBV28, with no clear D. Germline V lookup: CDR1 MDHEN, CDR2 SYDVKM. The CDR3 is 15 residues long. The V and J ends lost 8 bases and 3 bases respectively, with 19 bases between them. CDR3 residues: CASCTSVISDYGYTF. The CDR3, as DNA: TGTGCCAGCTGTACCTCAGTCATCTCAGACTATGGCTACACCTTC.

This clonotype was observed a single time. A single base separates this from a much larger clone, so it may be a read error. V usage is TRBV29-1 and J usage is TRBJ2-2, with D perhaps matching TRBD2 (5 bases). Germline loops: CDR1 SQVTM, CDR2 ANQGSEA. The CDR3 has 14 residues. The CDR3 DNA follows: TGCAGCGTCGCCACCACTAGAGGCACCGCGGAGCTGTTTTTT. Protein sequence: CSVATTRGTAELFF.

On this clonotype: A read error may produce the germline difference seen at one junction end. Written as DNA, the CDR3 is TGTGCCAGCAGCACCGACCGGACCCAGCGTGGAAACATCATATATTTT. It codes for CASSTDRTQRGNIIYF. The V gene is TRBV7-9, the J gene TRBJ1-3, with unresolved D. The germline gives CDR1 SEHNR, CDR2 FQNEAQ (reference sequence). The CDR3 sequence is 16 residues long.

The genes are TRBV28 and TRBJ2-7; D is uncertain. CDR3 length: 15 residues. Deletions cut 4 bases from V and 7 bases from J, with 20 bases between. Germline V gives CDR1 MDHEN, CDR2 SYDVKM. The CDR3 sequence: CASSYQPVLSSEQYF. Written as DNA, the CDR3 is TGTGCCAGCAGTTACCAGCCAGTTCTTTCGAGTGAGCAGTACTTC.

Points on this clonotype: Without the conserved terminal phenylalanine or tryptophan, this CDR3 likely stems from a read error. The genes are TRBV6-1 and TRBJ2-7; 7 bases line up with TRBD1. The CDR3 is made up of 13 amino acids. Trimming removed 6 bases from V and 3 bases from J; junction bases left unmatched: 5. Germline values: CDR1 MNHNS, CDR2 SASEGT. CDR3 coding DNA: TGTGCCAGCAGGTCGACAGGGTACTACGAGCAGTACCTA. It specifies CASRSTGYYEQYL.

This clonotype was counted at least ten times. This sequence joins TRBV7-8 and TRBJ1-5, with D possibly matching TRBD1 (5 bases). The CDR3 has 13 residues. V was clipped by 1 base and J by 7 bases, with 8 bases between them. CDR1 is SGHVS, CDR2 FQNEAQ, per germline. The CDR3 sequence: CASSLGRDQPQHF. In DNA, the CDR3 is TGTGCCAGCAGCTTAGGGAGGGACCAGCCCCAGCATTTT.

With respect to this clonotype: A much more abundant neighbour one base away suggests this may be a read error. The chain employs TRBV12-3 or TRBV12-4 and TRBJ1-3; TRBD1 is a possible D gene (5 bases). This CDR3 comprises 16 residues. V was cut by 5 bases and J by 1 base, with 15 bases left in between. The CDR3 DNA sequence: TGTGCCAGCAGTCTCCGAAGGACATTATCTGGAAACACCATATATTTT. It codes for CASSLRRTLSGNTIYF.

This clonotype was found once. A junction end diverges from the germline sequence, so it may reflect a read error. The J gene is TRBJ2-6, the V gene TRBV4-2; 9 nucleotides agree with TRBD1. The CDR3 runs to 20 residues. Germline CDR1 reads LGHNA; CDR2 reads YNFKEQ. The CDR3 protein is CASRQDKFGTGTPGANVLTF. CDR3 in DNA: TGTGCCAGCAGGCAAGATAAGTTCGGGACAGGGACTCCTGGGGCCAACGTCCTGACTTTC.

As for this clonotype: A much larger clone differs from this one at a single base, so this may be a read error. The rearrangement uses TRBV20-1 and TRBJ2-1; no reliable D call. CDR1 is DFQATT and CDR2 is SNEGSKA in the germline V gene (reference sequence). The CDR3 spans 13 residues. Trimming left V 4 bases short and J 5 bases short, with 12 bases between. DNA of the CDR3: TGCAGTGCTAAAGCGTACAGTGACAATGAGCAGTTCTTC. This codes for CSAKAYSDNEQFF.

This clonotype was detected once. This may be a read error: a much more frequent sequence differs by one nucleotide. The chain uses TRBV20-1 and TRBJ1-5; 9 positions match TRBD1. This CDR3 spans 14 amino acids. The ends lost 7 bases at V and 1 base at J; junction bases unmatched: 5. Germline-derived CDR1 and CDR2 are DFQATT and SNEGSKA (reference sequence). The CDR3 region has the DNA TGCAGTGTTCGGACAGGGGTAAGCAATCAGCCCCAGCATTTT. Amino acid sequence: CSVRTGVSNQPQHF.